A selection of T cell receptor beta chains follows, all from one sample in a study of blood T cells in healthy people across ages. TCRdb re-called the 5' RACE reads through MiXCR, storing one row per CDR3 protein. This sample carries roughly 1,700,000 distinct CDR3 sequences, roughly 30% of them seen once, and the ten largest clones take 7.7%. Sequenced input: blood. These receptors were obtained from a woman in her 30s in good health. Both conserved end residues are part of each CDR3. Each record gives: V gene, D gene, clone size, J gene, CDR3 protein, CDR3 DNA. A D gene is named only where the DNA matches it firmly. Size values are once, few and many counts, or a class for expanded clones, and some rows have none.

TRBV20-1	TRBD1	few	TRBJ2-3	CSTSQGVTDTQYF	TGCAGTACTTCGCAGGGGGTCACAGATACGCAGTATTTT
TRBV19	.	.	TRBJ2-1	CASSIPGLETQFF	TGTGCCAGTAGTATCCCGGGTTTGGAGACCCAGTTCTTC
TRBV10-3	TRBD2	many	TRBJ2-3	CAITPGLAGTSTDSQYF	TGTGCCATCACCCCGGGACTAGCGGGGACTAGCACAGATTCGCAGTATTTT
TRBV19	TRBD1	.	TRBJ1-5	CASLTGTGDTVGSNQPQHF	TGTGCCAGTTTGACCGGGACAGGGGATACCGTTGGGAGCAATCAGCCCCAGCATTTT
TRBV7-9	TRBD1	few	TRBJ1-4	CASSDRKTGRNEKLFF	TGTGCCAGCAGCGATCGGAAGACAGGGCGTAATGAAAAACTGTTTTTT
TRBV20-1	TRBD2	many	TRBJ2-1	CSAELALSSYNEQFF	TGCAGTGCTGAACTAGCGCTGAGCTCCTACAATGAGCAGTTCTTC
TRBV28	.	.	TRBJ1-6	CASSLDVGPYNSPPHF	TGTGCCAGCAGTTTAGATGTGGGCCCCTATAATTCACCCCCCCACTTT
TRBV14	.	.	TRBJ2-4	CASSQVDKGDIQYF	TGTGCCAGCAGCCAAGTGGATAAAGGGGACATTCAGTACTTC
TRBV2	TRBD1	.	TRBJ1-1	CASSEGTGDNTEAFF	TGTGCCAGCAGTGAAGGGACAGGGGATAACACTGAAGCTTTCTTT
TRBV20-1	.	many	TRBJ1-2	CSAKRQDYGYTF	TGCAGTGCAAAGAGACAGGACTATGGCTACACCTTC
TRBV7-8	TRBD2	.	TRBJ2-1	CASSLVKLAGGNEQFF	TGTGCCAGCAGCTTAGTGAAGCTAGCGGGGGGCAATGAGCAGTTCTTC
TRBV7-9	TRBD1	few	TRBJ2-2	CASSFRTGVVTDTGELFF	TGTGCCAGCAGCTTCAGGACAGGGGTCGTTACCGACACCGGGGAGCTGTTTTTT
TRBV7-3	TRBD1	few	TRBJ2-1	CASSLVGQGGNEQFF	TGTGCCAGCAGCTTAGTGGGACAGGGAGGGAATGAGCAGTTCTTC
TRBV4-3	.	.	TRBJ2-3	CASSQDNRADTQYF	TGCGCCAGCAGCCAAGATAACAGGGCAGATACGCAGTATTTT
TRBV5-1	.	few	TRBJ2-3	CASSLEYSGWDTQYF	TGCGCCAGCAGCTTGGAGTACTCGGGCTGGGATACGCAGTATTTT
TRBV28	.	few	TRBJ2-5	CASRSTAASPFQYF	TGTGCCAGCAGGTCGACGGCGGCATCCCCATTTCAGTACTTC
TRBV27	.	few	TRBJ2-3	CASSRGKSDTQYF	TGTGCCAGCAGTCGGGGGAAATCAGATACGCAGTATTTT
TRBV5-1	.	few	TRBJ2-3	CASSLALAPGTDTQYF	TGCGCCAGCAGCTTAGCGCTAGCGCCCGGCACAGATACGCAGTATTTT